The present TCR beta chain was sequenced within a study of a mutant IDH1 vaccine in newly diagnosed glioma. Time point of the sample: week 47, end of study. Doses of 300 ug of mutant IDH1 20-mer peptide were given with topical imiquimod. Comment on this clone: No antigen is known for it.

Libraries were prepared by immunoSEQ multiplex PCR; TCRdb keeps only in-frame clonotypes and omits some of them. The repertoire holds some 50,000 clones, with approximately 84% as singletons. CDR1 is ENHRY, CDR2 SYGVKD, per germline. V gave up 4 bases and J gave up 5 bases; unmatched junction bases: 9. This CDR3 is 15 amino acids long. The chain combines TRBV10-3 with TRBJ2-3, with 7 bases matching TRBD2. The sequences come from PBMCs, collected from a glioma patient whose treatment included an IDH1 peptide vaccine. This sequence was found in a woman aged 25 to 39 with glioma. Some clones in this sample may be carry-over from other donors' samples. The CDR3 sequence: CAISVAGEGGDTQYF. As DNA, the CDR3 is TGTGCCATCAGTGTGGCGGGAGAGGGTGGAGATACGCAGTATTTT.